The 10 T cell receptor beta chains listed next were all sequenced from one sample in a study of Ad26.COV2.S vaccination and SARS-CoV-2 variants. Treatment reported: approximately 18 received Ad26.COV2.S at low or high dose, single or two shots; about 5 received placebo; per-sample allocation not given. Collection of samples fell on day 63 after the first vaccine or placebo injection. Sequencing was performed with immunoSEQ multiplex PCR; in TCRdb, only in-frame clones are kept and a portion is missing. The data show approximately 300,000 clones, around four fifths seen once. Specimen: peripheral blood, collected in a trial of Ad26.COV2.S vaccine versus placebo. The receptors here all came from a person between 18 and 59 years old who received the Ad26.COV2.S COVID-19 vaccine or a placebo.

The V gene is TRBV7-9, the J gene TRBJ2-1; 10 nucleotides match TRBD2. V was clipped by 5 bases and J by 6 bases; unmatched bases: 4. The germline gives CDR1 SEHNR, CDR2 FQNEAQ (reference sequence). The CDR3 runs to 14 residues. The CDR3 DNA reads as TGTGCCAGCAGCCTGGGGACTAGCGCCAATGAGCAGTTCTTC. Translated, it gives CASSLGTSANEQFF.

This clone was found once. Other DNA sequences in this specimen translate into the identical CDR3. V gene TRBV27 combines with J gene TRBJ2-3, with 8 positions matching TRBD2. CDR3 length: 14 amino acids. Germline CDR1 and CDR2: MNHEY and SMNVEV (reference sequence). The J segment lost 1 base and the V segment lost 5 bases, leaving 2 bases of the junction unmatched. The CDR3 loop is CASSLGGGTDTQYF. Written as DNA, the CDR3 is TGTGCCAGCAGTCTCGGGGGGGGCACAGATACGCAGTATTTT.

This clone was seen only once. The chain is built from TRBV9 and TRBJ1-2; TRBD1 might be the D (5 bases). This CDR3 comprises 14 residues. Germline CDR1 SGDLS, CDR2 YYNGEE. V was shortened by 3 bases and J by 4 bases, with 13 bases between the two germline ends. In DNA form, the CDR3 reads TGTGCCAGCAGCGGGGGGAAAAGGGGCTATGGCTACACCTTC. Amino acids: CASSGGKRGYGYTF.

This chain joins TRBV5-4 and TRBJ1-3, with D possibly matching TRBD1 (6 bases). The ends were cut back, 0 bases at V and 3 bases at J, with 13 bases in the middle. Germline V lookup: CDR1 SGHNT, CDR2 YYREEE (reference sequence). The CDR3 sequence is 16 residues long. The CDR3 region is CASSLVGGGSGNTIYF. In DNA form, the CDR3 reads TGTGCCAGCAGCTTGGTCGGAGGGGGAAGTGGAAACACCATATATTTT.

V usage is TRBV19 and J usage is TRBJ2-7; D remains ambiguous. Trimming cost V 3 bases and J 3 bases, with 12 bases left between them. This CDR3 contains 14 residues. CDR1 is LNHDA and CDR2 is SQIVND in the germline V gene (reference sequence). The CDR3 nucleotides read TGTGCCAGTAGTATGGGTGGCAGACTCTACGAGCAGTACTTC. Encoded protein: CASSMGGRLYEQYF.

This clone was counted between two and nine times. The CDR3 DNA reads as TGTGCCAGCAGCTTCCCAGGGGGCTCTGGAAACACCATATATTTT. Its translation: CASSFPGGSGNTIYF. The rearrangement joins TRBV11-2 to TRBJ1-3; TRBD1 matches at 7 bases. The CDR3 is made up of 15 amino acids. V shed 3 bases and J 0 bases; nucleotides not matched to a gene: 2. The germline CDR1 and CDR2 sequences are SGHAT and FQNNGV.

CDR3 DNA: TGTGCCAGCACCGAGGTAAACTATGGCTACACCTTC. It is translated as CASTEVNYGYTF. The V and J genes are TRBV2 and TRBJ1-2, with D uncertain. CDR1 SNHLY and CDR2 FYNNEI come from the germline V gene. With 7 bases removed from V and 2 bases from J, the gap between germline ends came to 8 bases. This CDR3 has 12 amino acids. The entire variable domain, with the rest obtained from reference TRBV2 and TRBJ1-2, is as follows: EPEVTQTPSHQVTQMGQEVILRCVPISNHLYFYWYRQILGQKVEFLVSFYNNEISEKSEIFDDQFSVERPDGSNFTLKIRSTKLEDSAMYFCASTEVNYGYTFGSGTRLTVV.

V usage is TRBV29-1 and J usage is TRBJ2-7, with a tentative D call TRBD1 (5 bases). Trimming removed 3 bases from V and 2 bases from J, with 8 bases in between. Germline-derived CDR1 and CDR2 are SQVTM and ANQGSEA. This CDR3 is 12 amino acids long. Here the CDR3 reads CSVDTGPYEQYF. The CDR3 bases are TGCAGCGTTGACACAGGTCCCTACGAGCAGTACTTC.

The chain carries TRBV5-4 and TRBJ1-5; 8 bases agree with TRBD1. Trimming cost V 3 bases and J 8 bases; bases outside gene matches: 4. This CDR3 is built from 13 residues. The germline gives CDR1 SGHNT, CDR2 YYREEE (reference sequence). CDR3 protein: CASSSDRDEPQHF. Here the CDR3 DNA reads TGTGCCAGCAGCTCGGACAGGGATGAGCCCCAGCATTTT.

The chain is built from TRBV3-1 (or the pseudogene TRBV3-2) and TRBJ1-6, with D uncertain. Germline CDR1 LGHDT, CDR2 YNNKEL (reference sequence). Trimming removed 0 bases at V and 1 base at J, with 10 bases between. The CDR3 has 17 residues. The CDR3 nucleotides read TGTGCCAGCAGCCAAGATCTGCCGGGATCCTATAATTCACCCCTCCACTTT. It specifies CASSQDLPGSYNSPLHF.